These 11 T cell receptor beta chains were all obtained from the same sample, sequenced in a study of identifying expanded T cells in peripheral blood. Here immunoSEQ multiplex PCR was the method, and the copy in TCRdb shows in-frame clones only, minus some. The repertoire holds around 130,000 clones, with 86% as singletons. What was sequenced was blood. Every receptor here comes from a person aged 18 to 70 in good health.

The CDR3 DNA is TGTGCCAGCAGTTTGGGGGCTGGTGGCTACGAGCAGTACTTC. Protein sequence: CASSLGAGGYEQYF. The chain recombines TRBV27 with TRBJ2-7; a possible D gene is TRBD1 (6 bases). Trimming took 3 bases from V and 3 from J, leaving 12 bases between them. CDR3 length: 14 residues. CDR1 MNHEY and CDR2 SMNVEV come from the germline V gene (reference sequence).

The CDR3 DNA reads as TGTGCCAGCAGGCTACAGGGAGGCATGAATAATGGCTACACCTTC. Its translation is CASRLQGGMNNGYTF. The chain has TRBV6-5 and TRBJ1-2; D may be TRBD1 (6 bases). V shed 6 bases and J shed 6 bases, with 20 bases lying between them. This CDR3 comprises 15 residues. CDR1 is MNHEY, CDR2 SVGAGI, per germline.

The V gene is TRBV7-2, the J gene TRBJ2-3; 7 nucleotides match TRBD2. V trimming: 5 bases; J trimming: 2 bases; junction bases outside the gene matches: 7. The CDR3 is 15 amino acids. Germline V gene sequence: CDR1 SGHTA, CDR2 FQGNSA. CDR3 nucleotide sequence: TGTGCCAGCAGCCCCCGACTAGCCTCCACAGATACGCAGTATTTT. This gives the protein CASSPRLASTDTQYF. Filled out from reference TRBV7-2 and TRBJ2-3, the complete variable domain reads GAGVSQSPSNKVTEKGKDVELRCDPISGHTALYWYRQSLGQGLEFLIYFQGNSAPDKSGLPSDRFSAERTGGSVSTLTIQRTQQEDSAVYLCASSPRLASTDTQYFGPGTRLTVL.

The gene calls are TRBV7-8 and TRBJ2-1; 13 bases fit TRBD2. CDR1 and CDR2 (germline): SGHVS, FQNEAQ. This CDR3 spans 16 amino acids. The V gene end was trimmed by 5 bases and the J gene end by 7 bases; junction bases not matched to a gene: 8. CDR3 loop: CASSPGLAGVGNEQFF. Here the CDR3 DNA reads TGTGCCAGCAGCCCCGGACTAGCGGGAGTTGGGAATGAGCAGTTCTTC.

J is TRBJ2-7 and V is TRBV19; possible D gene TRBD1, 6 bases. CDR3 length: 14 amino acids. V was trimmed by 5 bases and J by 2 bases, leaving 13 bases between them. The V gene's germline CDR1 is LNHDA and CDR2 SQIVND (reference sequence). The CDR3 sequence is CASSSGTTPYEQYF. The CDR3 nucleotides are TGTGCCAGTAGTTCCGGGACAACCCCCTACGAGCAGTACTTC.

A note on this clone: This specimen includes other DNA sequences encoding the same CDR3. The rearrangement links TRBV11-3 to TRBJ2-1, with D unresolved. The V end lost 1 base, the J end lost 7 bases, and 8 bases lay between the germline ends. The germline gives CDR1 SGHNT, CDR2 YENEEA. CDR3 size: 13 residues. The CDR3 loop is CASSLGPWNEQFF. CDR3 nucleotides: TGTGCCAGCAGCTTAGGACCGTGGAATGAGCAGTTCTTC.

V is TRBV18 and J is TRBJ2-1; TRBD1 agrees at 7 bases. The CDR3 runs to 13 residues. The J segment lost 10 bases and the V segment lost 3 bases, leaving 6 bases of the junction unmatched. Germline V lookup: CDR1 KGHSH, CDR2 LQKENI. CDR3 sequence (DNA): TGTGCCAGCTCACCGGGACAGTCAGAAGAGCAGTTCTTC. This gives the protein CASSPGQSEEQFF.

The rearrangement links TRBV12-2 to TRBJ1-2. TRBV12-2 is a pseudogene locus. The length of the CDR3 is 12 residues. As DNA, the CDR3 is TGTGCAAGCCGGGGATTACACTGGGGCTACACCTTC. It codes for CASRGLHWGYTF.

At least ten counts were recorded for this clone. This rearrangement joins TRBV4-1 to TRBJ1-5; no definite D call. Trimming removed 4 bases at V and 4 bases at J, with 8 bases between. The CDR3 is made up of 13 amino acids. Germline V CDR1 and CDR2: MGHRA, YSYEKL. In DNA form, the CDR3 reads TGCGCCAGCAGCCTCGGACGGAATCAGCCCCAGCATTTT. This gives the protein CASSLGRNQPQHF.

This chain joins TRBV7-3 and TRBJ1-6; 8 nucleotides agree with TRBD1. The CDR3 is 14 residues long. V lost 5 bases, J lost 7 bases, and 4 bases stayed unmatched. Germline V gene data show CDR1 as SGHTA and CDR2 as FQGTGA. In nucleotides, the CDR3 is TGTGCCAGCAGCCCGGGACAGGAGAATTCACCCCTCCACTTT. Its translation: CASSPGQENSPLHF.

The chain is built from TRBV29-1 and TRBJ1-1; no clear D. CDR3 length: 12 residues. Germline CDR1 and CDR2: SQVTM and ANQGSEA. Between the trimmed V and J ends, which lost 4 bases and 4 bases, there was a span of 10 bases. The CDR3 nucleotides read TGCAGCGTTGCGAGAGAAAGCACTGAAGCTTTCTTT. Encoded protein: CSVARESTEAFF.